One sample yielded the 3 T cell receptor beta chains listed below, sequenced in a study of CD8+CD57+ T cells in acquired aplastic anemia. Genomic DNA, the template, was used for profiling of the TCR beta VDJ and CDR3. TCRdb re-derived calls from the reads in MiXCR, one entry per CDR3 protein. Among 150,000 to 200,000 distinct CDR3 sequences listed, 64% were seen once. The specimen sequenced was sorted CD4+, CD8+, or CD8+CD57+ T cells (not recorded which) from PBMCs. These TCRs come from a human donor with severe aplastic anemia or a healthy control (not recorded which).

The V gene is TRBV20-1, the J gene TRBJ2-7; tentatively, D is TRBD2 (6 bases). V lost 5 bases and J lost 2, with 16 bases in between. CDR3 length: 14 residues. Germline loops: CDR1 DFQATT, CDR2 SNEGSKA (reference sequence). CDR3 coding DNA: TGCAGTGCTCCGGAGGCGGGGTGGGCCTACGAGCAGTACTTC. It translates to CSAPEAGWAYEQYF.

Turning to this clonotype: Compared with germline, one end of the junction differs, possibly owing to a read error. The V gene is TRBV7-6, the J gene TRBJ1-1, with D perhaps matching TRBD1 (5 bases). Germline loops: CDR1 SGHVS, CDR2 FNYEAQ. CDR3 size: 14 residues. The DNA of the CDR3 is TGTGCCAGCGCCTTGGGGGAGGAGAACACTGAAGTTTTCTTT. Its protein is CASALGEENTEVFF.

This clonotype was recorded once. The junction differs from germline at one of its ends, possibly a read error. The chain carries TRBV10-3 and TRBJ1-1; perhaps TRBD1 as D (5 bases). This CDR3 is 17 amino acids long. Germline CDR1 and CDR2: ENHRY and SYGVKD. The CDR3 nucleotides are TGTGGCATCAGTACCCGCCCTACTGGACACAGGAACACTGAAGCTTTCTTT. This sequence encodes CGISTRPTGHRNTEAFF.